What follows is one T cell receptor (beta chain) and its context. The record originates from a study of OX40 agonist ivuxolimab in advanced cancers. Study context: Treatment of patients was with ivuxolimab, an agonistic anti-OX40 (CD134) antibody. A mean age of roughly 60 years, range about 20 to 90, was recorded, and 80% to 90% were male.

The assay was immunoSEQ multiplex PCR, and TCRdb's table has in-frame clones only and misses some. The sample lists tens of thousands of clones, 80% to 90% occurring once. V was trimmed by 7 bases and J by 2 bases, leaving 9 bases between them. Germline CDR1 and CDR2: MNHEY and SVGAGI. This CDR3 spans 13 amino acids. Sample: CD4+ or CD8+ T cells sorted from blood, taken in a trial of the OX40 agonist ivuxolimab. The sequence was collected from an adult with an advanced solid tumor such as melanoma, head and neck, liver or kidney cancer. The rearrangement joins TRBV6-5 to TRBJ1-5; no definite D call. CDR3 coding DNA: TGTGCCAGCAAAAGCGGGGGCAATCAGCCCCAGCATTTT. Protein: CASKSGGNQPQHF.